This T cell receptor beta chain derives from a study of blood T cell repertoires in COVID-19 (TCRdb year 2020). In terms of the full investigation: The collaborator samples originated in the United States, Italy and Spain and spanned the acute and convalescent phases of COVID-19. The sample metadata nearly always contained a de-identified subject ID, COVID-19 status, age in years and sex. The prospective study material was composed of cDNA or gDNA derived from T cells, B-cell-depleted T cells, or PBMCs. Where HLA class I and class II types were available, the types were taken from metadata supplied by the sample provider, not from assay-based typing. The repertoires were released in a freely available public database intended as a resource for research on the immune response to SARS-CoV-2. Deeply sampled blood TCRbeta repertoires from subjects exposed to, actively infected with, or recovered from COVID-19 were included in the dataset. Samples came from the ongoing ImmuneRACE study (first 160 participants) plus 1,254 subjects from 6 global collaborators.

One collaborating source in Seattle enrolled patients while the patients were actively infected and followed the patients over time throughout the course of disease. Each collaborating institution followed its own protocols to collect whole blood in K2EDTA tubes. For TCRbeta analysis, collaborator samples were shipped as frozen whole blood, as isolated PBMCs, or as DNA extracted from either sample type. Based on the germline V gene, the CDR1 and CDR2 sequences are SGHTS and YDEGEE. There are 13 amino acids in the CDR3, from cysteine to phenylalanine inclusive. Only the CDR3 DNA is retained, 39 bases long and in frame from the first base. V loses 0 bases, J loses 4 bases, and the germline ends lie 8 bases apart. The full study reports these points: The quantity of clinical and demographic metadata differed by source and by participant and was supplied without curation.

TCRbeta CDR3 regions were amplified from genomic DNA by means of the immunoSEQ Assay, a bias-controlled multiplex PCR. The original pipeline was this. Within the assay, amplification of reference gene primers was used to estimate how many nucleated cells each sample contained. To quantify the absolute abundance of each unique TCRbeta CDR3 rearrangement, sequence reads were collapsed and filtered. For each sample, productive Simpson clonality was calculated as the square root of Simpson's diversity index across productive rearrangements. Not all clones reach the TCRdb copy of this immuneACCESS table, which keeps in-frame sequences only. Checked studies attribute under half of the gap to unresolved V genes and leave the rest unexplained. Clone size and the V and J calls come from that table; the DNA yielded D and trimming. This sample holds 250,000 to 350,000 clones; around 88% were observed only once. Around 14% of the sample is held by the ten biggest clonotypes.

To note about this clone: Its antigen target is currently unknown. No qualities accompany the bases; no much larger clone lies one base away. Other DNA variants within this sample encode the same CDR3.

The sequence was collected from a woman in her 70s with COVID-19, enrolled during active disease. Input material: peripheral blood. The chain employs TRBV5-8 and TRBJ2-7; TRBD1 is a possible D gene, resting on 5 matching bases. DNA sequence: TGTGCCAGCAGCTTGGACAGGAATTACGAGCAGTACTTC. The resulting protein is CASSLDRNYEQYF.